The 10 T cell receptor beta chains below all came from one sample that was sequenced in a study of T-cell reconstitution after alpha-beta-depleted transplantation in children. Preparation of the TCRbeta library used unique molecular identifiers. TCRdb itself ran the PCR reads through MiXCR, one entry per CDR3 protein. The sample has fewer than 400,000 distinct CDR3 sequences; 20% are singletons. Material: PBMCs from the stem cell graft donor, obtained from the stem cell graft. These receptors originate from a human donor who donated a stem cell graft to a child with acute myeloid leukemia.

This clonotype was picked up one time. The J gene is TRBJ2-5, the V gene TRBV5-1; 8 nucleotides match TRBD2. V dropped 2 bases and J dropped 0; count of bases not matched to a gene: 15. Germline CDR1 reads SGHRS; CDR2 reads YFSETQ. The length of the CDR3 is 19 residues. CDR3 nucleotides: TGCGCCAGCAGCTTTATACTAGCGGAGGTCAACCAGTACCAAGAGACCCAGTACTTC. The encoded protein is CASSFILAEVNQYQETQYF.

This clonotype was picked up many times. The rearrangement links TRBV20-1 to TRBJ1-1; 9 bases match TRBD1. The CDR3 consists of 16 residues. Germline trimming cut 0 bases from V and 4 bases from J; bases unmatched to any gene: 9. CDR1 is DFQATT, CDR2 SNEGSKA, per germline (reference sequence). The CDR3 is CSARDPTGGRGTEAFF. CDR3 nucleotide sequence: TGCAGTGCTAGAGATCCAACAGGGGGCCGGGGCACTGAAGCTTTCTTT.

The chain carries TRBV6-1 and TRBJ2-3; TRBD1 might be the D (7 bases). V lost 6 bases and J lost 2, with 15 bases in between. Germline-derived CDR1 and CDR2 are MNHNS and SASEGT. CDR3 length: 15 amino acids. The CDR3 DNA is TGTGCCAGCAGACAGGGGACTGAATCCACAGATACGCAGTATTTT. Translating gives CASRQGTESTDTQYF.

This chain uses TRBV29-1 with TRBJ1-2; D is uncertain. The CDR3 length is 12 residues. Per the germline V gene, CDR1 is SQVTM and CDR2 is ANQGSEA. V was cut by 7 bases and J by 3 bases, with 12 bases left in between. CDR3 residues: CSGKTPDYGYTF. The CDR3 DNA is TGCAGCGGGAAAACGCCGGACTATGGCTACACCTTC.

This clonotype has ten or more counts. The chain links TRBV29-1 to TRBJ2-1; 8 bases are a match to TRBD2. With V trimmed by 6 bases and J by 5 bases, 3 bases remained unmatched. Germline V lookup: CDR1 SQVTM, CDR2 ANQGSEA. CDR3 length: 12 amino acids. The CDR3 reads CSVSGSDNEQFF. The CDR3 DNA follows: TGCAGCGTCAGCGGGAGTGACAATGAGCAGTTCTTC.

The sample holds a few counts of this clonotype. V is TRBV6-1 and J is TRBJ1-5; possibly TRBD1 for D (6 bases). This CDR3 is 15 amino acids long. Trimming shortened V by 5 bases and J by 5 bases, and 16 bases separated the two germline ends. The germline V gene has CDR1 MNHNS and CDR2 SASEGT. CDR3 DNA sequence: TGTGCCAGCAGTCCGTACAGGGAAAGGGATCAGCCCCAGCATTTT. Translation: CASSPYRERDQPQHF.

The chain carries TRBV13 and TRBJ1-2, with 9 positions matching TRBD1. Germline V gene data show CDR1 as PRHDT and CDR2 as FYEKMQ (reference sequence). J was trimmed by 1 base and V by 5 bases; bases with no gene match: 5. This CDR3 is 15 amino acids long. The CDR3 nucleotides are TGTGCCAGCAGCACAGGGACAGGGTTTAACTATGGCTACACCTTC. It is translated as CASSTGTGFNYGYTF. The complete variable domain, with remaining parts taken from reference TRBV13 and TRBJ1-2, reads AAGVIQSPRHLIKEKRETATLKCYPIPRHDTVYWYQQGPGQDPQFLISFYEKMQSDKGSIPDRFSAQQFSDYHSELNMSSLELGDSALYFCASSTGTGFNYGYTFGSGTRLTVV.

The J gene is TRBJ2-5, the V gene TRBV7-9; TRBD1 matches at 8 bases. Germline CDR1 reads SEHNR; CDR2 reads FQNEAQ (reference sequence). V dropped 0 bases and J dropped 4; count of bases not matched to a gene: 7. CDR3 length: 16 residues. CDR3 sequence: CASSLAWDRLGETQYF. CDR3 in DNA: TGTGCCAGCAGCTTAGCGTGGGACAGGCTGGGAGAGACCCAGTACTTC.

This chain uses TRBV10-3 with TRBJ2-3, with D possibly matching TRBD2 (6 bases). Between the trimmed V and J ends, which lost 2 bases and 2 bases, there was a span of 8 bases. The germline V gene encodes CDR1 ENHRY and CDR2 SYGVKD. CDR3 length: 14 residues. The CDR3 region is CAISEGGTTDTQYF. In DNA form, the CDR3 reads TGTGCCATCAGTGAGGGGGGGACCACAGATACGCAGTATTTT.

CDR3: CASSIIAGANNEQFF. The DNA for the CDR3 is TGCGCCAGCAGCATCATAGCGGGAGCTAATAATGAGCAGTTCTTC. The chain is built from TRBV5-1 and TRBJ2-1; 9 nucleotides align to TRBD2. CDR3 size: 15 residues. Trimming cost V 4 bases and J 7 bases; bases outside gene matches: 9. Germline V gene data show CDR1 as SGHRS and CDR2 as YFSETQ.